The rows below give T cell receptor beta chains drawn from one sample of a study of metastatic and nonmetastatic thyroid tumors. Through MiXCR, TCRdb re-clonotyped the PCR reads. The sample lists 15,000 or so clones; more than 20% were seen once. The sequencing input was tumor tissue. The receptors here all came from a female donor with papillary thyroid cancer or a benign thyroid nodule (not recorded which). Some clones in this sample may be carry-over from other donors' samples. Each CDR3 is given with its conserved first and last residue. A D gene is named only where the DNA matches it firmly. The listing skips clone size in some rows; elsewhere it reads once, few, many or a size class.

d_gene,v_gene,abundance,j_gene,CDR3nt,CDR3aa
TRBD1,TRBV6-1,-,TRBJ2-7,TGTGCCAGCAGTCCTATACCGGGACAGGGGTTAGACGAGCAGTACTTC,CASSPIPGQGLDEQYF
-,TRBV6-1,medium-sized,TRBJ1-4,TGTGCCAGCAGGTTAAAAGGGGGGTCTGAAAAACTGTTTTTT,CASRLKGGSEKLFF
TRBD1,TRBV7-3,many,TRBJ2-1,TGTGCCAGCAGCTTAGGGACAGGGAAGGGCGATGAGCAGTTCTTC,CASSLGTGKGDEQFF
-,TRBV30,-,TRBJ2-7,TGTGCCTGGAGTGTACTTGGGTGGGAGAGATACGAGCAGTACTTC,CAWSVLGWERYEQYF
-,TRBV7-2,many,TRBJ2-5,TGTGCCAGCAGCTTATCTGTACAAGAGACCCAGTACTTC,CASSLSVQETQYF
TRBD1,TRBV6-1,-,TRBJ1-6,TGTGCCAGCAGACGCAAGGGACAGGGTATCAGTTCACCCCTCCACTTT,CASRRKGQGISSPLHF
-,TRBV20-1,-,TRBJ2-7,TGCAGTGCAAACTACCGGGACGGACCTTCCTACGAGCAGTACTTC,CSANYRDGPSYEQYF
-,TRBV7-8,-,TRBJ1-2,TGTGCCAGCAGCTTAGGCGGCTATGGCTACACCTTC,CASSLGGYGYTF
-,TRBV11-2,-,TRBJ2-5,TGTGCCAGCAGCTTAGTCCCGGGGGAGGAAGAGACCCAGTACTTC,CASSLVPGEEETQYF
-,TRBV5-1,many,TRBJ2-7,TGCGCCAGCAGCTTGGCTCGAAGAAACGACGGCTACGAGCAGTACTTC,CASSLARRNDGYEQYF
-,TRBV11-2,-,TRBJ2-1,TGTGCCAGCAGCTTAGGACTAGCGGACAGGGGGTCCTACAATGAGCAGTTCTTC,CASSLGLADRGSYNEQFF
-,TRBV6-1,few,TRBJ1-2,TGTGCCAGCAAACTAAACAGGGTCTATGGCTACACCTTC,CASKLNRVYGYTF
-,TRBV4-1,-,TRBJ1-2,TGCGCCAGCAGCGAACCAACAGGCGGGTATGGCTACACCTTC,CASSEPTGGYGYTF
-,TRBV6-1,few,TRBJ2-2,TGTGTCAGCAGTGAATGCTTGAAAAACACCGGGGAGCTGTTTTTT,CVSSECLKNTGELFF
-,TRBV11-2,many,TRBJ2-7,TGTGCCAGCAGTTTTGGGGATGGGGGTTCCTACGAGCAGTACTTC,CASSFGDGGSYEQYF
-,TRBV27,many,TRBJ1-4,TGTGCCAGCAGGCGGGACGGCCGTGCAACTAATGAAAAACTGTTTTTT,CASRRDGRATNEKLFF
-,TRBV5-1,few,TRBJ2-5,TGCGCCAGCAGCTTGTCGCGTATAGCAGGGGAGTCCGAGACCCAGTACTTC,CASSLSRIAGESETQYF
TRBD2,TRBV14,-,TRBJ2-1,TGTGCCAGCGGACCCCCGGGACTATCGGGGTACAATGAGCAGCTCTTC,CASGPPGLSGYNEQLF
-,TRBV6-1,-,TRBJ2-7,TGTGCCAGCAGTGAAGCAATGAGGGGCTACGAGCAGTACTTC,CASSEAMRGYEQYF
-,TRBV12-3/TRBV12-4,-,TRBJ2-2,TGTGCCATCAGTTTTGCGGTAGGTTCCGGGGAGCTGTTTTTT,CAISFAVGSGELFF
-,TRBV19,many,TRBJ1-1,TGTGCCAGTAGTATAGCCAGGCGACCCCGGGGCACTGAAGCTTTCTTT,CASSIARRPRGTEAFF
-,TRBV11-1,-,TRBJ1-1,TGTGCCAGCAGCTTGACAGTAAGAGACAATGAAGCTTTCTTT,CASSLTVRDNEAFF
-,TRBV28,-,TRBJ1-2,TGTGCCAGCAGTTTATTATCCGGGTCAGGGGCTAACTATGGCTACACCTTC,CASSLLSGSGANYGYTF
-,TRBV2,-,TRBJ2-7,TGTGCCAGCAGTGAAGCGCGTCGCGGGGCTGGTGGGAACGAGCAGTACTTC,CASSEARRGAGGNEQYF
TRBD1,TRBV2,medium-sized,TRBJ2-7,TGTGCCAGCAGGTTACAGGGGGCAGGCGAGCAGTACTTC,CASRLQGAGEQYF
TRBD2,TRBV18,-,TRBJ2-6,TGTGCCAGCCCACCACGAGGCGGGAGGGAGTACTCTTGGGCCAACGTCCTGACTTTC,CASPPRGGREYSWANVLTF
TRBD2,TRBV18,-,TRBJ2-7,TGTGCCAGCTCACCAAGAGGGAGCGGGGAGTCCTACGAGCAGTACTTC,CASSPRGSGESYEQYF
-,TRBV18,once,TRBJ2-2,TGTGCCAGCTCACCTTCTGGGGCAGGGGAGCTGTTTTTT,CASSPSGAGELFF
-,TRBV11-2,-,TRBJ1-6,TGTGCCAGCAGCTTAGAGGTCTTGGCTGCACCCCTCCACTTT,CASSLEVLAAPLHF
TRBD1,TRBV28,many,TRBJ2-7,TGTGCCAGCAGGCCTGGTTTGGGCAGGGGGTTCCCCACCTACGAGCAGTACTTC,CASRPGLGRGFPTYEQYF
-,TRBV7-9,-,TRBJ1-3,TGTGTCAGCAGCCGTCGGGGATCAGGAAACACCACATATTTT,CVSSRRGSGNTTYF
TRBD1,TRBV30,-,TRBJ1-2,TGTGCCTGGGGCGGACAGGGGGCATCTAACTATGGCTACACCTTC,CAWGGQGASNYGYTF
TRBD2,TRBV6-4,-,TRBJ2-3,TGTGCCAGCAGTGTGTTAGCGGGAGGGCCATTAGATACGCAGTATTTT,CASSVLAGGPLDTQYF
TRBD1,TRBV28,-,TRBJ2-7,TGTGCCAGCCAGGGGGTTAGCTCCTACGAGCAGTACTTC,CASQGVSSYEQYF
TRBD2,TRBV7-3,many,TRBJ2-3,TGTGCCAGCAGCTTAGGAACTAGCGGGAGCACAGATACGCAGTATTTT,CASSLGTSGSTDTQYF
-,TRBV6-1,-,TRBJ1-6,TGTGCCAGCAGTGAGGCAGCTAATTCACCCCTCCACTTT,CASSEAANSPLHF
-,TRBV9,many,TRBJ1-3,TGTGCCAGCAGCCCCTTCACTGGAAACACCATATATTTT,CASSPFTGNTIYF
-,TRBV6-1,few,TRBJ1-3,TGTGCCAGCAGTGACCCGCTAACGGTTGGCACCATATATTTT,CASSDPLTVGTIYF
TRBD1,TRBV30,large,TRBJ1-2,TGTGCCTGGAGTGGACCGGGACAGGGGGCGAATGGCTACACCTTC,CAWSGPGQGANGYTF